This record looks at one T cell receptor (beta chain) sequence and its context. Its antigen remains unknown. The data stem from a study of shared clonotypes between healthy human individuals. The CDR3 totals 14 residues. CDR1 LNHDA and CDR2 SQIVND come from the germline V gene (reference sequence). Trimming removed 5 bases from V and 5 bases from J; junction bases left unmatched: 7. The table came from immunoSEQ multiplex PCR; TCRdb's copy has only in-frame clones and leaves some out. The sample contains 850,000 to 1,200,000 clones, about 77% of which appear only once. Study-level results: An anticipated effect of sequencing depth on clonotype sharing among donors was recognized.

The sequencing sample was made of memory CD4+ T cells sorted from blood. Subset reported: CD45RA-negative fraction. The chain combines TRBV19 with TRBJ2-3, with 7 bases fitting TRBD2. This sequence was found in a man between 18 and 29 years old in good health. As DNA, the CDR3 is TGTGCCAGTAGTGAGGTTGCGGGGGAAGATACGCAGTATTTT. Translated, it gives CASSEVAGEDTQYF.